The T cell receptor (beta chain) described here comes from a study of blood T cell repertoires in COVID-19. Looking at the study overall: Whether acute or convalescent, the COVID-19 samples came from the United States, Italy and Spain. PBMCs, B-cell-depleted T cells, or T cells provided the cDNA or gDNA that made up the material.

Trimming took 1 base from V and 4 from J; bases not matched to a gene: 3. Germline V gene sequence: CDR1 KGHSH, CDR2 LQKENI. This CDR3 has 14 residues. Clones were read by immunoSEQ multiplex PCR, and TCRdb kept only the in-frame ones, dropping some. The sample lists more than 250,000 clones, 90% occurring once. This chain connects TRBV18 to TRBJ1-1, with 7 nucleotides matching TRBD1. This receptor was obtained from a woman aged 18 to 35 with acute COVID-19. Sequencing input: PBMCs or T cells enriched from blood (not recorded which). In DNA, the CDR3 is TGTGCCAGCTCACCACAGGGGGCAAGCACTGAAGCTTTCTTT. Residues: CASSPQGASTEAFF.